Listed below are T cell receptor beta chains from one sample, sequenced in a study of OX40 agonist ivuxolimab in advanced cancers. Clones were sequenced by immunoSEQ multiplex PCR, and TCRdb holds only the in-frame ones, with some missing. The sample records around 40,000 clones, about 90% being singletons. The source was CD4+ or CD8+ T cells sorted from blood, collected in a trial of the OX40 agonist ivuxolimab. Receptor source: an adult with an advanced solid tumor such as melanoma, head and neck, liver or kidney cancer. CDR3s include the opening cysteine and the closing phenylalanine or tryptophan. The D gene is left open where the match is weak. Clone size is given for some rows only: seen once, a few or many times, or a class if the clone is expanded.

D	V	J	size	CDR3	DNA
.	TRBV28	TRBJ1-5	.	CASRKNKQGGHQPQHF	TGTGCCAGCAGGAAAAACAAACAGGGCGGGCATCAGCCCCAGCATTTT
TRBD1	TRBV11-2	TRBJ1-2	.	CASSLVGQGASGYTF	TGTGCCAGCAGCTTAGTAGGGCAGGGGGCCTCTGGCTACACCTTC
.	TRBV7-9	TRBJ1-1	.	CASSFPRQSEAFF	TGTGCCAGCAGCTTCCCTCGACAGTCTGAAGCTTTCTTT
.	TRBV6-1	TRBJ2-2	.	CASTTPRLTGELFF	TGTGCCAGCACCACCCCCCGACTCACCGGGGAGCTGTTTTTT
.	TRBV5-1	TRBJ2-5	.	CASSPVGDPGETQYF	TGCGCCAGCAGCCCCGTGGGGGACCCAGGGGAGACCCAGTACTTC
.	TRBV30	TRBJ2-7	.	CAWRLYSSYEQYF	TGTGCCTGGAGACTGTACAGCTCCTACGAGCAGTACTTC
TRBD1	TRBV4-1	TRBJ2-2	.	CASSRRQGNTGELFF	TGCGCCAGCAGCCGCCGACAGGGGAACACCGGGGAGCTGTTTTTT
TRBD1	TRBV6-4	TRBJ1-4	.	CASRGPIRDRPLNEKLFF	TGTGCCAGCAGGGGACCTATCCGGGACAGGCCCTTGAATGAAAAACTGTTTTTT
TRBD2	TRBV29-1	TRBJ2-5	.	CSVALAGGSQETQYF	TGCAGCGTTGCCCTTGCGGGGGGGAGCCAAGAGACCCAGTACTTC
.	TRBV6-6	TRBJ1-5	once	CASKEGDGRNQPQHF	TGTGCCAGCAAGGAAGGGGACGGTCGCAATCAGCCCCAGCATTTT
.	TRBV5-8	TRBJ1-1	.	CASSLWGANEAFF	TGTGCCAGCAGCCTCTGGGGGGCAAATGAAGCTTTCTTT
.	TRBV28	TRBJ1-1	.	CASSLRAFGAFF	TGTGCCAGCAGTTTAAGGGCTTTCGGAGCTTTCTTT
.	TRBV19	TRBJ1-2	once	CASSSQIQGYGYTF	TGTGCCAGTAGTAGCCAAATACAGGGTTATGGCTACACCTTC
.	TRBV7-9	TRBJ1-2	.	CASSLIVGGPAGYTF	TGTGCCAGCAGCTTAATCGTCGGGGGGCCCGCTGGCTACACCTTC
TRBD2	TRBV6-5	TRBJ2-7	.	CASRRAGQGIYEQYF	TGTGCCAGCAGGAGAGCGGGGCAAGGCATCTACGAGCAGTACTTC
TRBD1	TRBV2	TRBJ1-2	.	CASSEEKFWDSPNYGYTF	TGTGCCAGCAGTGAAGAGAAATTTTGGGACAGTCCTAACTATGGCTACACCTTC
TRBD1	TRBV5-5	TRBJ2-7	.	CASSLGGQGAYEQYF	TGTGCCAGCAGCTTGGGGGGACAGGGCGCCTACGAGCAGTACTTC
.	TRBV5-6	TRBJ1-1	.	CASSLGRGMNTEAFF	TGTGCCAGCAGCTTGGGCCGGGGCATGAACACTGAAGCTTTCTTT
.	TRBV16	TRBJ1-2	.	CASSPERQGFVGYTF	TGTGCCAGCAGCCCGGAACGGCAGGGGTTTGTCGGCTACACCTTC
.	TRBV27	TRBJ1-6	few	CASSSRPGTSNNSPLHF	TGTGCCAGCAGTTCCCGACCCGGGACCTCAAACAATTCACCCCTCCACTTT
.	TRBV7-9	TRBJ2-7	.	CASSLDSHSYEQYF	TGTGCCAGCAGCTTAGACAGTCATTCCTACGAGCAGTACTTC
.	TRBV12-5	TRBJ2-3	.	CASGLARTDTQYF	TGTGCTAGTGGTTTAGCTAGGACAGATACGCAGTATTTT
TRBD2	TRBV6-6	TRBJ2-3	.	CASSFQVAGETQYF	TGTGCCAGCAGTTTCCAGGTAGCGGGGGAAACGCAGTATTTT
.	TRBV30	TRBJ2-7	.	CAWRGVGYEQYF	TGTGCCTGGAGGGGGGTGGGATACGAGCAGTACTTC
.	TRBV28	TRBJ1-5	once	CASRRGQPQHF	TGTGCCAGCAGACGAGGGCAGCCCCAGCATTTT
.	TRBV5-1	TRBJ1-2	few	CASSLAATGPDGYTF	TGCGCCAGCAGCTTGGCCGCCACAGGCCCGGATGGCTACACCTTC
.	TRBV2	TRBJ2-2	.	CASSVRGLGTGELFF	TGTGCCAGCAGTGTACGTGGGCTCGGAACCGGGGAGCTGTTTTTT
.	TRBV27	TRBJ2-5	.	CASSLSGRETQYF	TGTGCCAGCAGTTTATCGGGGCGGGAGACCCAGTACTTC
.	TRBV19	TRBJ2-7	.	CASSMGTEIYEQYF	TGTGCCAGTAGTATGGGGACGGAGATCTACGAGCAGTACTTC
TRBD2	TRBV7-2	TRBJ2-1	.	CASSLPAGGEEQFF	TGTGCCAGCAGCTTACCAGCGGGGGGCGAGGAGCAGTTCTTC
.	TRBV5-1	TRBJ2-5	once	CASSQEGRETQYF	TGCGCCAGCAGCCAGGAGGGCAGGGAGACCCAGTACTTC
TRBD2	TRBV6-1	TRBJ2-2	once	CASSEALVAGVRGNTGELFF	TGTGCCAGCAGTGAAGCGCTGGTAGCGGGAGTGAGAGGAAACACCGGGGAGCTGTTTTTT
TRBD1	TRBV6-1	TRBJ1-6	.	CASSEGMTGYNSPLHF	TGTGCCAGCAGCGAAGGGATGACAGGGTATAATTCACCCCTCCACTTT
TRBD1	TRBV10-2	TRBJ1-5	few	CASSGSGGLGQPQHF	TGCGCCAGCAGTGGCTCAGGGGGGTTGGGTCAGCCCCAGCATTTT
TRBD2	TRBV4-2	TRBJ2-3	.	CASSQGTSGRAIEQYF	TGTGCCAGCAGCCAAGGTACTAGCGGGAGGGCCATTGAGCAGTATTTT